This T cell receptor (beta chain) was documented in a study of STAT5B mutations in CD4+ large granular lymphocyte leukemia. Here immunoSEQ multiplex PCR was the method, and the copy in TCRdb shows in-frame clones only, minus some. The table has fewer than 1,200 clones, about 70% seen once. Trimming cost V 1 base and J 4 bases; bases outside gene matches: 6. Germline V gene lookup returns CDR1 SGHTA and CDR2 FQGNSA. This CDR3 has 15 residues. The J gene is TRBJ1-1, the V gene TRBV7-2; 7 positions agree with TRBD1. The sequenced sample consisted of PBMCs. The receptor's source is a man in his fifties or sixties with CD4+ T-cell large granular lymphocyte leukemia. CDR3 DNA sequence: TGTGCCAGCAGCTTAGGAGACAGGGACTTCACTGAAGCTTTCTTT. This encodes CASSLGDRDFTEAFF.